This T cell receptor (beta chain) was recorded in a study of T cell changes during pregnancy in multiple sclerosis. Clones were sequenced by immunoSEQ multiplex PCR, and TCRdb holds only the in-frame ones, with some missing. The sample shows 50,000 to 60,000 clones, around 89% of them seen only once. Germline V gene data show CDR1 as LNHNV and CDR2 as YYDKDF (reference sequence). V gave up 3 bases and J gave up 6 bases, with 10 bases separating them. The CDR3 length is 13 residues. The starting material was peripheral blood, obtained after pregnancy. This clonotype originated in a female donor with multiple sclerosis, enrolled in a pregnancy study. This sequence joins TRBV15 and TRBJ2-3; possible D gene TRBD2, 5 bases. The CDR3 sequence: CATSSELADTQYF. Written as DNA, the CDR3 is TGTGCCACCAGCAGTGAATTAGCGGATACGCAGTATTTT.